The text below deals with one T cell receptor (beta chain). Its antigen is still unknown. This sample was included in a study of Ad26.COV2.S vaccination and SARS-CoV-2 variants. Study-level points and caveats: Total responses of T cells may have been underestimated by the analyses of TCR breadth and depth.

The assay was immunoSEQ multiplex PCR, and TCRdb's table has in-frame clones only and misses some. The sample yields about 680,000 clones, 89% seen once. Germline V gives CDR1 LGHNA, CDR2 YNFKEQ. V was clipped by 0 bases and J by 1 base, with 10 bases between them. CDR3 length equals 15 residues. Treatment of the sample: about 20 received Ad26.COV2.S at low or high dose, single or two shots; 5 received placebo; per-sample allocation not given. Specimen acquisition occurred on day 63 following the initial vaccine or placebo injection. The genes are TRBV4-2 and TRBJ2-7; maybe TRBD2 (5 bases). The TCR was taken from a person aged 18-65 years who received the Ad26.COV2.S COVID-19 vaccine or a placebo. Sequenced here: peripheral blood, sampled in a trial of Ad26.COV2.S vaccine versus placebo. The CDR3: CASSQEVLASYEQYF. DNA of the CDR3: TGTGCCAGCAGCCAAGAGGTTCTAGCATCCTACGAGCAGTACTTC.